This T cell receptor (beta chain) stems from a study of T-cell memory formation after mild COVID-19. TCRdb used MiXCR to reprocess the 5' RACE reads, holding one entry per CDR3 protein. The sample consists of roughly 240,000 distinct CDR3 sequences, about 16% of them appearing once. The sequencing input was PBMCs or a T cell subset sorted from them (not recorded which). The TCR was taken from an adult woman who had mild COVID-19 (a few samples of this study predate the infection). Cell type and time point are not known.

The CDR3 here is CASSKSVSLLAGEMYNEQFF. Written as DNA, the CDR3 is TGTGCCAGCAGCAAGAGTGTATCTTTGCTAGCGGGGGAGATGTACAATGAGCAGTTCTTC. The chain carries TRBV11-1 and TRBJ2-1; 10 nucleotides agree with TRBD2. CDR3 size: 20 residues. Germline V lookup: CDR1 SGHAT, CDR2 FQDESV (reference sequence). With V trimmed by 5 bases and J by 4 bases, 20 bases remained unmatched. Drawing the rest from reference TRBV11-1 and TRBJ2-1, the complete variable domain is EAEVAQSPRYKITEKSQAVAFWCDPISGHATLYWYRQILGQGPELLVQFQDESVVDDSQLPKDRFSAERLKGVDSTLKIQPAELGDSAMYLCASSKSVSLLAGEMYNEQFFGPGTRLTVL.